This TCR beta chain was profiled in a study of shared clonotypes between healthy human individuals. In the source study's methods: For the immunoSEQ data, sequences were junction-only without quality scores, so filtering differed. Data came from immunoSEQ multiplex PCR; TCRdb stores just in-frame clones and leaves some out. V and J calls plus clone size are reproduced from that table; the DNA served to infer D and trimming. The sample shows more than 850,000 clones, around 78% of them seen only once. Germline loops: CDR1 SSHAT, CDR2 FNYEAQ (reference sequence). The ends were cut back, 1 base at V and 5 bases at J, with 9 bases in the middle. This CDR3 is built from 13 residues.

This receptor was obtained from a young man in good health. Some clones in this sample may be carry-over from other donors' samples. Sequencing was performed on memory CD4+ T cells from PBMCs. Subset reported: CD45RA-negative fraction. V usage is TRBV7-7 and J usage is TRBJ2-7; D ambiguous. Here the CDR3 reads CASSLEGFHEQYF. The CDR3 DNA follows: TGTGCCAGCAGCTTAGAAGGGTTCCACGAGCAGTACTTC.